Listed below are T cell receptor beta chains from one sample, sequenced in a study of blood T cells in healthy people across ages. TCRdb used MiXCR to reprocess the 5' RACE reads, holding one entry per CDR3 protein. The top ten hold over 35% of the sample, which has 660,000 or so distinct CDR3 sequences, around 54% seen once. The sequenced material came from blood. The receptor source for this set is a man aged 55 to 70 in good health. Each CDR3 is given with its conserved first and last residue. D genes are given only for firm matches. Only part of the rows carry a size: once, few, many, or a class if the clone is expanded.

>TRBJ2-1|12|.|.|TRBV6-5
CASRRAYNEQFF
TGTGCCAGCAGACGGGCTTACAATGAGCAGTTCTTC
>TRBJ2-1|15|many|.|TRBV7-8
CASSLEVGAYNEQFF
TGTGCCAGCAGCTTAGAGGTGGGGGCCTACAATGAGCAGTTCTTC
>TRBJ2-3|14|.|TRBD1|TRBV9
CASSERDRANTQYF
TGTGCCAGCAGCGAGAGGGACAGGGCGAATACGCAGTATTTT
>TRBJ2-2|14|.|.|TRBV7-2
CASSLVIQGGELFF
TGTGCCAGCAGCTTAGTGATCCAGGGCGGGGAGCTGTTTTTT
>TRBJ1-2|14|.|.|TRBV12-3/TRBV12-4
CASSFQGNNYGYTF
TGTGCCAGCAGTTTTCAGGGAAACAACTATGGCTACACCTTC
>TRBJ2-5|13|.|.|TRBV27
CASTLRWAREQYF
TGTGCCAGCACCCTGCGGTGGGCGCGAGAGCAGTACTTC
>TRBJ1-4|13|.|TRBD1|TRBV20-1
CSAPDRGGEKPFF
TGCAGTGCCCCGGACAGGGGTGGTGAAAAACCGTTTTTT
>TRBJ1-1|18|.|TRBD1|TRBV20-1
CSGQVPLGTGGANTEAFF
TGCAGTGGCCAGGTCCCCCTCGGGACAGGGGGGGCGAACACTGAAGCTTTCTTT
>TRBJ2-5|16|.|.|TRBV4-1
CASSLFPGQNQETQYF
TGCGCCAGCAGCCTCTTCCCGGGACAAAACCAAGAGACCCAGTACTTC
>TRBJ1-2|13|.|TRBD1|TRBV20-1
CSAPLGQEYGYTF
TGCAGTGCGCCCCTCGGACAGGAGTATGGCTACACCTTC
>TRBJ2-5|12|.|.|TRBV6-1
CASAGPRGTQYF
TGTGCCAGCGCGGGACCACGAGGGACCCAGTACTTC
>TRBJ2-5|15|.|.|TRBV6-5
CASSYSQVPQETQYF
TGTGCCAGCAGTTACTCCCAGGTCCCCCAAGAGACCCAGTACTTC
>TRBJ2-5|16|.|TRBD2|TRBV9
CASSPRTSGREETQYF
TGTGCCAGCAGCCCCAGGACTAGCGGGAGAGAAGAGACCCAGTACTTC
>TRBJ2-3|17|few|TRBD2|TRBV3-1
CASSQDSAGGYTDTQYF
TGTGCCAGCAGCCAAGACTCGGCGGGGGGGTACACAGATACGCAGTATTTT
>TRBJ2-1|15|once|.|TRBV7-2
CASSFVATDYNEQFF
TGTGCCAGTAGCTTTGTAGCGACCGACTACAATGAGCAGTTCTTC
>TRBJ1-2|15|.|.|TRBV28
CASIWGGSRNYGYTF
TGTGCCAGCATCTGGGGGGGATCAAGAAACTATGGCTACACCTTC
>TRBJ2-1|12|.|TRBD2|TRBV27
CATLSGGGEQFF
TGTGCCACCCTTAGCGGGGGCGGTGAGCAGTTCTTC
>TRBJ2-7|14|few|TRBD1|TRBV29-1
CSVDAGQGVYEQYF
TGCAGCGTTGATGCGGGACAGGGCGTGTACGAGCAGTACTTC
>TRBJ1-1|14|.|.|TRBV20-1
CSAYGGRVNTEAFF
TGCAGTGCATATGGGGGTAGGGTGAACACTGAAGCTTTCTTT
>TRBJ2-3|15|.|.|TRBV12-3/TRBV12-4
CASSFGGRSTDTQYF
TGTGCCAGCAGTTTTGGGGGCCGAAGCACAGATACGCAGTATTTT
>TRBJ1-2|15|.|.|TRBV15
CATRWGDLGSYGYTF
TGTGCCACCAGGTGGGGGGACTTGGGCTCCTATGGCTACACCTTC
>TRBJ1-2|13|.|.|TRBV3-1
CASSLTRTARNTF
TGTGCCAGCAGCCTAACAAGGACCGCTCGGAACACCTTC
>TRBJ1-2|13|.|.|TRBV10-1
CASSDDGNYGYTF
TGCGCCAGCAGTGATGACGGGAACTATGGCTACACCTTC
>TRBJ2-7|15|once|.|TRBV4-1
CASSQEGTGPYEQYF
TGCGCCAGCAGCCAAGAAGGCACAGGGCCCTACGAGCAGTACTTC
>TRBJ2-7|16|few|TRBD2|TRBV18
CASSPRSAGGPYEQYF
TGTGCCAGCTCACCAAGGTCAGCGGGGGGACCATACGAGCAGTACTTC
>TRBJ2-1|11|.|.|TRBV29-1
CSAGLQETQFF
TGCAGCGCTGGACTACAAGAGACCCAGTTCTTC
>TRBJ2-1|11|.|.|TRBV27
CASSLSGRQFF
TGTGCCAGCAGTTTATCGGGGAGGCAGTTCTTC
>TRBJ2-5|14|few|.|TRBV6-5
CASSYSGAAGTQYF
TGTGCCAGCAGTTACTCGGGGGCAGCGGGGACCCAGTACTTC
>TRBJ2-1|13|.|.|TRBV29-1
CSVATPFPGERFF
TGCAGCGTTGCGACCCCGTTTCCCGGGGAGCGGTTCTTC
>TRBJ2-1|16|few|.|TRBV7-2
CASSPLRLEVNNEQFF
TGTGCCAGCAGCCCGCTGCGACTAGAAGTTAACAATGAGCAGTTCTTC
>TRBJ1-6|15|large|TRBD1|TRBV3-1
CASSQGTGRSSPLHF
TGTGCCAGCAGCCAAGGGACAGGGCGAAGTTCACCCCTCCACTTT
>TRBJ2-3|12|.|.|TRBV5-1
CASTNARNTQYF
TGCGCCAGCACCAACGCAAGAAATACGCAGTATTTT
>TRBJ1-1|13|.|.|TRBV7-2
CASSMSRGTEAFF
TGTGCCAGCAGCATGTCCCGAGGGACTGAAGCTTTCTTT
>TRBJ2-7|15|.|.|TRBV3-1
CASSQGIGLDYEQYF
TGTGCCAGCAGCCAAGGAATAGGCCTGGACTACGAGCAGTACTTC
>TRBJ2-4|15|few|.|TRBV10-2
CASRMGHLAKNIQYF
TGCGCCAGCAGGATGGGACACCTAGCCAAAAACATTCAGTACTTC
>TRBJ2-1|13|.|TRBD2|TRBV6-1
CAADQGGYNEQFF
TGTGCGGCCGATCAGGGAGGGTACAATGAGCAGTTCTTC
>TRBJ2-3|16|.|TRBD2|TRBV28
CASGRRLAGATDTQYF
TGTGCCAGCGGTCGCAGACTAGCGGGAGCGACAGATACGCAGTATTTT
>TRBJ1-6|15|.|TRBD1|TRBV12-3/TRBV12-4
CASSSNDRANSPLHF
TGTGCCAGCAGCAGCAACGACAGGGCTAATTCACCCCTCCACTTT
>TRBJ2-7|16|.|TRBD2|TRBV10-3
CAISNSGGPERYEQYF
TGTGCCATCAGCAATAGCGGGGGCCCCGAACGCTACGAGCAGTACTTC
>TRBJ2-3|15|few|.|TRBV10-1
CASSEGLTGTDTQYF
TGCGCCAGCAGTGAGGGACTAACCGGGACAGATACGCAGTATTTT
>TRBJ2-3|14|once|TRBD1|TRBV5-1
CASSGQADSDTQYF
TGCGCCAGCAGTGGACAGGCGGATTCAGATACGCAGTATTTT
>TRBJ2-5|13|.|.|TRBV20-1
CSATRLAIETQYF
TGCAGTGCCACGCGCCTAGCGATAGAGACCCAGTACTTC
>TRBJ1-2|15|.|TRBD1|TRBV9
CASSAGQVPFYGYTF
TGTGCCAGCAGCGCCGGACAGGTTCCCTTCTATGGCTACACCTTC
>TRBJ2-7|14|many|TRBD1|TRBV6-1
CATSRDRGSYEQYF
TGTGCCACTTCCCGGGACAGGGGCTCCTACGAGCAGTACTTC
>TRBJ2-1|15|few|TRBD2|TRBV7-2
CASRPPGTRYNEQFF
TGTGCCAGCAGGCCCCCTGGGACTAGATACAATGAGCAGTTCTTC
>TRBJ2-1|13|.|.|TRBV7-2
CASSVEGYNEQFF
TGTGCCAGCAGCGTAGAAGGTTACAATGAGCAGTTCTTC
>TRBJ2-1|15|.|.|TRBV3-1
CASSQDIGSYNEQFF
TGTGCCAGCAGCCAAGATATCGGCTCCTACAATGAGCAGTTCTTC
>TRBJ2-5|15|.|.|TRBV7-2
CASSLVGGNQETQYF
TGTGCCAGCAGCTTAGTGGGGGGAAACCAAGAGACCCAGTACTTC
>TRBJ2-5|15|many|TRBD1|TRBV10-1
CASSEDRGRRETQYF
TGCGCCAGCAGTGAGGACAGGGGGCGAAGAGAGACCCAGTACTTC
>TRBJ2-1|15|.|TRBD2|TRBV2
CASSGTSGGPNEQFF
TGTGCCAGCAGTGGGACTAGCGGGGGACCCAATGAGCAGTTCTTC
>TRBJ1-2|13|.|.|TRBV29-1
CSARGRVGYGYTF
TGCAGCGCGCGGGGTAGAGTTGGCTATGGCTACACCTTC
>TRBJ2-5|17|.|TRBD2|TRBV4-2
CASSQDPSGGTKETQYF
TGTGCCAGCAGCCAAGATCCCAGCGGGGGGACAAAAGAGACCCAGTACTTC
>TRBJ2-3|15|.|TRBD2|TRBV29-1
CSVEPLAGAGDTQYF
TGCAGCGTTGAGCCGCTAGCGGGGGCCGGAGATACGCAGTATTTT
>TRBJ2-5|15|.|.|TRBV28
CASSPATGFQETQYF
TGTGCCAGCAGTCCTGCCACAGGGTTCCAAGAGACCCAGTACTTC
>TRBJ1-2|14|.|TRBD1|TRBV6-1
CASSEWQGANGYTF
TGTGCCAGCAGTGAATGGCAGGGGGCTAATGGCTACACCTTC
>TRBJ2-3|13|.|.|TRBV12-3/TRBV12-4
CASSVQGVGTQYF
TGTGCCAGCAGTGTACAGGGTGTGGGTACGCAGTATTTT
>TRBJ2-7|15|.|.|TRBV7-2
CVSSATGQPTYEQYF
TGTGTCAGCAGCGCAACAGGGCAGCCTACCTACGAGCAGTACTTC
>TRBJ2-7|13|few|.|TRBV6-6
CASSRGRSYEQYF
TGTGCCAGCAGTCGCGGACGGTCCTACGAGCAGTACTTC